This TCR beta chain was captured by sequencing in a study of EBV T-cell therapy then PD-1 blockade in nasopharyngeal carcinoma. Measured with immunoSEQ multiplex PCR; TCRdb has only the in-frame clones, and not every one. The sample includes 15,000 or so clones, 65% to 85% of them seen just once. The CDR3 loop spans 15 amino acids. Germline V gives CDR1 PRHDT, CDR2 FYEKMQ (reference sequence). Trimming removed 5 bases from V and 1 base from J, with 14 bases in between. Treatment noted: AdE1-LMPpoly-expanded autologous EBV-specific T-cell therapy followed by anti-PD-1 nivolumab. Concerning this clone: The antigen is unknown.

J is TRBJ1-2 and V is TRBV13; D is perhaps TRBD1 (5 bases). This clonotype was sampled from a man between 40 and 49 years old with nasopharyngeal carcinoma. Sequenced material: CD8+ T cells from blood, taken at day 0 from a patient whose treatment included autologous EBV-specific T cells and nivolumab. The CDR3 is CASSGFGDYNYGYTF. The CDR3 DNA reads TGTGCCAGCAGCGGCTTCGGGGACTATAACTATGGCTACACCTTC.